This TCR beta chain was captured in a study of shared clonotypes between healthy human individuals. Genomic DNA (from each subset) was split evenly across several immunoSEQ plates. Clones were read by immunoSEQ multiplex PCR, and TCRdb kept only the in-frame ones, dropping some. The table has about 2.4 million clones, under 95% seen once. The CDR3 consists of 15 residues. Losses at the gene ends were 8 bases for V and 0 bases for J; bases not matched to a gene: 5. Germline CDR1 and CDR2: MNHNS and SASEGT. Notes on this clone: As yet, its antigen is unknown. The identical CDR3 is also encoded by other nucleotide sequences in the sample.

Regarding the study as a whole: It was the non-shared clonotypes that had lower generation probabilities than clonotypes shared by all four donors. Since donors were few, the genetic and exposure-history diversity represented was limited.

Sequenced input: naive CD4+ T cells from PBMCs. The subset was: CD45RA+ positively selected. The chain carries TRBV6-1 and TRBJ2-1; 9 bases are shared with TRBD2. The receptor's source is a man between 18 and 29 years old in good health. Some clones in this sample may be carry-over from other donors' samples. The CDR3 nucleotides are TGTGCCAGCGCCTTTAGCGGGAGCTCCTACAATGAGCAGTTCTTC. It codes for CASAFSGSSYNEQFF.